Shown below are 10 T cell receptor beta chains from a single sample sequenced in a study of cytomegalovirus exposure and HLA in healthy donors. Primers included in the PCR were 60 Vbeta and 13 Jbeta primers. Produced via immunoSEQ multiplex PCR; TCRdb's table is partial and in-frame only. The sample has fewer than 200,000 clones, around four fifths seen once. The sample comprised PBMCs. The receptors were gathered from a girl aged 2-10 years in good health and CMV-seropositive.

The table lists this clone with a few counts. The V gene is TRBV27, the J gene TRBJ1-1; weak D call: TRBD1 (5 bases). The germline V gene has CDR1 MNHEY and CDR2 SMNVEV (reference sequence). The CDR3 runs to 15 residues. Trimming cost V 5 bases and J 3 bases, with 16 bases left between them. CDR3 in DNA: TGTGCCAGCAGTCCGCCAGGGAGGGTTGACACTGAAGCTTTCTTT. Its translation is CASSPPGRVDTEAFF.

The rearrangement joins TRBV28 to TRBJ2-7; 9 bases match TRBD1. V lost 6 bases, J lost 2 bases, and 5 bases stayed unmatched. The CDR3 is made up of 14 amino acids. Germline CDR1 MDHEN, CDR2 SYDVKM. The CDR3 sequence is CASSTRDRAYEQYF. The CDR3 coding sequence is TGTGCCAGCAGCACCCGGGACAGGGCCTACGAGCAGTACTTC.

The chain combines TRBV5-1 with TRBJ2-3; tentative D call: TRBD1 (6 bases). V lost 3 bases to trimming and J lost 2 bases, with 16 bases between them. CDR1 is SGHRS, CDR2 YFSETQ, per germline. The CDR3 runs 16 residues. CDR3 in amino acids: CASSSRPGTLTDTQYF. CDR3 coding DNA: TGCGCCAGCAGCTCGAGACCCGGGACACTCACAGATACGCAGTATTTT.

The genes are TRBV9 and TRBJ2-3, with D perhaps TRBD2 (6 bases). Germline V gives CDR1 SGDLS, CDR2 YYNGEE. The CDR3 covers 17 residues. V was pared by 5 bases and J by 5 bases, with 24 bases between. CDR3 coding DNA: TGTGCCAGCAGTCACGCCCTGGACGCCGGGCGGGGAGATACGCAGTATTTT. Protein sequence: CASSHALDAGRGDTQYF.

This clone was counted only a few times. This chain joins TRBV27 and TRBJ2-5; TRBD2 matches at 7 bases. CDR3 size: 20 residues. V dropped 3 bases and J dropped 3; count of bases not matched to a gene: 22. Germline V lookup: CDR1 MNHEY, CDR2 SMNVEV (reference sequence). CDR3 in amino acids: CASSFRYRDYRKRRKETQYF. The DNA of the CDR3 is TGTGCCAGCAGTTTTAGGTACCGGGACTACCGCAAGAGAAGAAAAGAGACCCAGTACTTC.

The chain couples TRBV29-1 to TRBJ2-1; 7 nucleotides match TRBD2. The CDR3 is 13 residues long. Germline values: CDR1 SQVTM, CDR2 ANQGSEA. The CDR3 is CTLGASGYNEQFF. The CDR3 nucleotides are TGCACCCTTGGGGCTAGCGGATACAATGAGCAGTTCTTC.

The V and J genes are TRBV28 and TRBJ2-6; tentative D call: TRBD1 (5 bases). The CDR3 contains 15 residues. Germline values: CDR1 MDHEN, CDR2 SYDVKM. Trimming removed 3 bases at V and 1 base at J, with 7 bases between. CDR3 sequence reads: CASSFWTSGANVLTF. The DNA of the CDR3 is TGTGCCAGCAGTTTCTGGACATCTGGGGCCAACGTCCTGACTTTC. The whole variable domain, filled in from reference TRBV28 and TRBJ2-6, reads DVKVTQSSRYLVKRTGEKVFLECVQDMDHENMFWYRQDPGLGLRLIYFSYDVKMKEKGDIPEGYSVSREKKERFSLILESASTNQTSMYLCASSFWTSGANVLTFGAGSRLTVL.

The CDR3 loop is CASSFTGLLGFGNTIYF. For the CDR3, the DNA is TGCGCCAGCAGCTTTACAGGTTTATTAGGTTTTGGAAACACCATATATTTT. The rearrangement uses TRBV5-1 and TRBJ1-3; possible D gene TRBD1, 5 bases. V was cut by 2 bases and J by 3 bases, with 18 bases left in between. This CDR3 region has 17 residues. Per the germline V gene, CDR1 is SGHRS and CDR2 is YFSETQ. The whole variable domain, remainder taken from reference TRBV5-1 and TRBJ1-3, is KAGVTQTPRYLIKTRGQQVTLSCSPISGHRSVSWYQQTPGQGLQFLFEYFSETQRNKGNFPGRFSGRQFSNSRSEMNVSTLELGDSALYLCASSFTGLLGFGNTIYFGEGSWLTVV.

V usage is TRBV19 and J usage is TRBJ2-1; D not resolved. This CDR3 contains 15 residues. Trimming left V 1 base short and J 7 bases short, with 14 bases between. The germline V gene has CDR1 LNHDA and CDR2 SQIVND (reference sequence). The CDR3 bases are TGTGCCAGTAGTATAGGGTTTGTCGGAGATAATGAGCAGTTCTTC. Encoded protein: CASSIGFVGDNEQFF.

This chain links TRBV6-1 with TRBJ2-2, with TRBD2 as a possible D gene (5 bases). There are 15 residues in the CDR3. Germline values: CDR1 MNHNS, CDR2 SASEGT. V shed 8 bases and J shed 1 base, with 14 bases lying between them. CDR3 bases: TGTGCCAGCGCCTGGACTTTACTGAACACCGGGGAGCTGTTTTTT. Its translation: CASAWTLLNTGELFF.